Listed below are T cell receptor beta chains from one sample, sequenced in a study of Ad26.COV2.S vaccination and SARS-CoV-2 variants. Some clones are missing from TCRdb's copy, which holds only in-frame ones; the method was immunoSEQ multiplex PCR. The sample shows roughly 100,000 clones, roughly 75% of them seen only once. The source was peripheral blood, collected after recovery from COVID-19. The receptor source for this set is a human donor who had recovered from COVID-19. Each CDR3 is given without its conserved first and last residue. The order of the fields is V gene, CDR3 protein.

TRBV29-1 | SVRDTYGYT
TRBV3-1/TRBV3-2 | ASSHRTGTYEQY
TRBV5-1 | ASSLAGASTDTQY
TRBV7-3 | ASSPGLAGGRDTQY
TRBV6-6 | ASAGGAGGANVLT
TRBV30 | AWRRQEYEQY
TRBV10-3 | AISDLKGGGYT
TRBV7-2 | ASSLLAATNEKLF
TRBV10-3 | AISESTPSPGEVTDTQY
TRBV6-5 | ASRPTGEQPQH
TRBV3-1/TRBV3-2 | ASSQAAINQPQH
TRBV2 | ASSELRTDTQY
TRBV19 | ASSPPIHRSNQPQH
TRBV6-5 | ACQTSGGAETQY
TRBV7-2 | ASSRDPRDEQF
TRBV4-1 | ASSQVEVREGPYNEQF
TRBV30 | AWSLGTGYNSPLH
TRBV6-6 | ASRGDRRNQPQH
TRBV2 | ASSIPGREVPETQY
TRBV5-6 | ASSPGFGEKLF
TRBV7-2 | ASNVGADGYT
TRBV3-1/TRBV3-2 | ASSLPPGGRLETQY
TRBV10-1 | ASSELRLGTVV
TRBV19 | ASSIGLAGGIYNEQF
TRBV5-1 | ASSLQRGHGETQY
TRBV5-4 | ASSLTSGGPEY
TRBV6-1 | ASSEEGGLHNSPLH
TRBV21-1 | ASSKKVRTGLGEQY
TRBV28 | ASSLGAHSSGNTIY
TRBV7-9 | ASSLELGNEQF
TRBV11-2 | ASSKGSLNEQF
TRBV3-1/TRBV3-2 | ASSQGSTGYT
TRBV6-1 | ASSDWVGSTEAF
TRBV18 | ASSPPDSYEQY
TRBV4-3 | ASSQTQGNTEAF
TRBV3-1/TRBV3-2 | ASSHDREQY
TRBV5-6 | ASSLEGSGPQH
TRBV9 | ASSVGDSRANYGYT